One and the same sample provided the 27 T cell receptor beta chains below, sequenced in a study of T-cell memory formation after mild COVID-19. TCRdb itself ran the 5' RACE reads through MiXCR, one entry per CDR3 protein. The sample records hundreds of thousands of distinct CDR3 sequences, approximately 23% being singletons. Sequencing was performed on PBMCs or a T cell subset sorted from them (not recorded which). Source of these receptors: an adult woman who had mild COVID-19 (a few samples of this study predate the infection). Cell type and time point are not known.

This clonotype has more than one count but fewer than ten. The chain joins TRBV24-1 to TRBJ2-7; the match to TRBD1 covers 7 bases. This CDR3 is 16 amino acids long. With V trimmed by 3 bases and J by 2 bases, 9 bases remained unmatched. CDR1 and CDR2 (germline): KGHDR, SFDVKD. The CDR3 loop is CATSDRSGTAPYEQYF. CDR3 sequence (DNA): TGTGCCACCAGTGATCGCTCCGGGACAGCTCCCTACGAGCAGTACTTC.

Turning to this clonotype: The junction does not match germline at one end; this may be a read error. This chain uses TRBV5-1 with TRBJ1-2; D uncertain. The CDR3 extends over 12 amino acids. Germline V gene lookup returns CDR1 SGHRS and CDR2 YFSETQ. The CDR3 sequence: CASSYMGKDYNF. Here the CDR3 DNA reads TGCGCCAGCAGTTATATGGGGAAAGACTACAACTTC.

This clonotype was counted only a few times. This sequence joins TRBV3-1 and TRBJ2-1; 9 nucleotides line up with TRBD2. Trimming removed 4 bases from V and 2 bases from J; junction bases left unmatched: 6. The germline CDR1 and CDR2 sequences are LGHDT and YNNKEL (reference sequence). The CDR3 contains 16 residues. CDR3 DNA: TGTGCCAGCAGCCGCTGGACTAGCGTAACCTACAATGAGCAGTTCTTC. Its translation: CASSRWTSVTYNEQFF.

This clonotype was detected only a few times. The CDR3 end shows no conserved phenylalanine or tryptophan, and so a read error is likely. No DNA is shown, since the ends of the CDR3 on it are uncertain; the CDR3 is the one TCRdb lists. CDR3 sequence reads: CASSDSSFVL. This chain joins TRBV6-1 and TRBJ1-1. Germline V lookup: CDR1 MNHNS, CDR2 SASEGT. The CDR3 is 10 residues long, counting both termini.

A few counts support this clonotype. The V call is TRBV11-2, the J call TRBJ2-1, with D perhaps matching TRBD1 (6 bases). Germline loops: CDR1 SGHAT, CDR2 FQNNGV. The CDR3 is 15 residues long. V was shortened by 4 bases and J by 10 bases, with 20 bases between the two germline ends. CDR3 protein: CASSSRDKGDIEQFF. Here the CDR3 DNA reads TGTGCCAGCAGCTCAAGGGACAAGGGAGATATAGAGCAGTTCTTC.

This clonotype has only a few counts. The chain recombines TRBV24-1 with TRBJ2-2; no firm D call. V gave up 10 bases and J gave up 0 bases, with 11 bases separating them. The CDR3 contains 14 residues. The germline CDR1 and CDR2 sequences are KGHDR and SFDVKD. CDR3 amino acids: CATTGNPNTGELFF. CDR3 DNA: TGTGCCACGACTGGGAACCCGAACACCGGGGAGCTGTTTTTT.

J is TRBJ2-2 and V is TRBV5-1, with 10 bases that match TRBD2. The CDR3 covers 17 residues. Trimming took 0 bases from V and 3 from J; bases not matched to a gene: 5. Germline V gene sequence: CDR1 SGHRS, CDR2 YFSETQ. The CDR3 loop reads CASSLAPSGGYTGELFF. In DNA form, the CDR3 reads TGCGCCAGCAGCTTGGCCCCTAGCGGGGGCTACACCGGGGAGCTGTTTTTT.

The chain is built from TRBV24-1 and TRBJ2-5, with D hard to call. The CDR3 sequence is 14 residues long. V lost 3 bases, J lost 7 bases, and 14 bases lay in between. Germline V gene data show CDR1 as KGHDR and CDR2 as SFDVKD. The CDR3 bases are TGTGCCACCAGTGATCTCCAGGTGGATCTGACCCAGTACTTC. Amino acid sequence: CATSDLQVDLTQYF.

This clonotype was recorded a few times. The chain joins TRBV5-1 to TRBJ2-1; 8 nucleotides align to TRBD2. This CDR3 is 15 amino acids long. Germline assignment: CDR1 SGHRS and CDR2 YFSETQ. After removal of 0 bases from V and 9 bases from J, the junction contained 8 bases not matched to a gene. Here the CDR3 reads CASSLDGGAVGEQFF. The CDR3 nucleotides read TGCGCCAGCAGCTTGGACGGGGGGGCCGTAGGTGAGCAGTTCTTC.

The rearrangement uses TRBV2 and TRBJ2-1; possibly TRBD1 for D (6 bases). Deletions cut 5 bases from V and 4 bases from J, with 9 bases between. Germline V gives CDR1 SNHLY, CDR2 FYNNEI. This CDR3 spans 13 amino acids. The CDR3 loop is CASSWTEYNEQFF. Here the CDR3 DNA reads TGTGCCAGCAGTTGGACAGAGTACAATGAGCAGTTCTTC.

This clonotype was seen a handful of times. This rearrangement joins TRBV2 to TRBJ2-1, with 14 bases fitting TRBD2. Germline values: CDR1 SNHLY, CDR2 FYNNEI. Germline trimming cut 4 bases from V and 3 bases from J; bases unmatched to any gene: 5. The CDR3 has 17 residues. The CDR3: CASSGTSGRPYYNEQFF. CDR3 bases: TGTGCCAGCAGTGGGACTAGCGGGAGGCCCTACTACAATGAGCAGTTCTTC.

The chain has TRBV9 and TRBJ2-1; D might be TRBD1 or TRBD2, each matching 6 bases. Trimming shortened V by 3 bases and J by 5 bases, and 15 bases separated the two germline ends. CDR3 length equals 15 residues. The germline gives CDR1 SGDLS, CDR2 YYNGEE. The CDR3 reads CASSEQGGGDNEQFF. The CDR3 DNA reads as TGTGCCAGCAGCGAACAGGGAGGAGGTGACAATGAGCAGTTCTTC.

The gene calls are TRBV12-3 or TRBV12-4 and TRBJ2-3; D is unclear. V was pared by 3 bases and J by 1 base, with 8 bases between. The CDR3 covers 14 residues. CDR3 amino acids: CASSLGTRTDTQYF. CDR3 sequence (DNA): TGTGCCAGCAGTTTGGGCACACGCACAGATACGCAGTATTTT.

This rearrangement joins TRBV12-3 or TRBV12-4 to TRBJ1-1, with D tentatively TRBD1 (6 bases). The V and J ends lost 3 bases and 1 base respectively, with 9 bases between them. This CDR3 region has 14 residues. The CDR3 is CASSFGGRNTEAFF. For the CDR3, the DNA is TGTGCCAGCAGTTTTGGGGGGCGGAACACTGAAGCTTTCTTT.

The rearrangement joins TRBV7-2 to TRBJ2-1; 11 bases line up with TRBD2. CDR1 SGHTA and CDR2 FQGNSA come from the germline V gene. Trimming took 0 bases from V and 13 from J; bases not matched to a gene: 5. The CDR3 runs to 14 residues. CDR3: CASSLALAGGHQFF. CDR3 sequence (DNA): TGTGCCAGCAGCTTAGCCCTAGCGGGGGGCCACCAGTTCTTC.

This clonotype was seen a few times. This sequence joins TRBV6-1 and TRBJ1-5; tentatively, D is TRBD1 (6 bases). The germline gives CDR1 MNHNS, CDR2 SASEGT. The CDR3 has 14 amino acids. V lost 7 bases, J lost 0 bases, and 10 bases lay in between. CDR3 bases: TGTGCCAGCAAGGACAGATATAGCAATCAGCCCCAGCATTTT. This sequence encodes CASKDRYSNQPQHF.

This chain uses TRBV6-5 with TRBJ2-1; weak D call: TRBD1 (6 bases). Germline CDR1 MNHEY, CDR2 SVGAGI. The CDR3 extends over 15 amino acids. The germline V and J ends were trimmed by 8 bases and 0 bases, with 14 bases remaining between them. In DNA, the CDR3 is TGTGCCAGCCGGATCGGCAGGGGCTCCTACAATGAGCAGTTCTTC. It is translated as CASRIGRGSYNEQFF.

As regards this clonotype: Its ends do not fully match the called genes, so a read error is possible. This chain joins TRBV12-3 or TRBV12-4 and TRBJ2-7; weak D call: TRBD2 (5 bases). The CDR3 consists of 13 residues. The CDR3 loop is CASSFSPRDEQYF. CDR3 bases: TGTGCAAGCAGTTTTTCCCCGAGGGACGAGCAGTACTTC.

V and J are TRBV5-5 and TRBJ2-1; 8 bases line up with TRBD2. The CDR3 loop spans 15 amino acids. The V segment lost 4 bases and the J segment 4 bases; nucleotides outside the gene matches: 7. Germline CDR1 is SGHKS and CDR2 is YYEKEE (reference sequence). The CDR3 coding sequence is TGTGCCAGCAGCATATTAGCGGGGAAATACAATGAGCAGTTCTTC. Encoded protein: CASSILAGKYNEQFF. Combining the CDR3 with reference TRBV5-5 and TRBJ2-1 gives the whole variable domain DAGVTQSPTHLIKTRGQQVTLRCSPISGHKSVSWYQQVLGQGPQFIFQYYEKEERGRGNFPDRFSARQFPNYSSELNVNALLLGDSALYLCASSILAGKYNEQFFGPGTRLTVL.

This clonotype was found a few times. V and J are TRBV20-1 and TRBJ2-4; D uncertain. The V end was cut by 6 bases, the J end by 3 bases, with 15 bases between. The CDR3 has 14 residues. Germline-derived CDR1 and CDR2 are DFQATT and SNEGSKA (reference sequence). The CDR3 sequence is CSATLGPSKNIQYF. Written as DNA, the CDR3 is TGCAGTGCAACCCTAGGTCCTAGCAAAAACATTCAGTACTTC.

V is TRBV5-1 and J is TRBJ2-7, with TRBD1 matching 7 bases. Unmatched junction bases numbered 11, after V lost 3 bases and J lost 5 bases. CDR1 and CDR2 from the germline V gene are SGHRS and YFSETQ. This CDR3 region has 15 residues. The CDR3 DNA reads TGCGCCAGCAGCTCAAGACAGGGAAACGGGGACGAGCAGTACTTC. Amino acids: CASSSRQGNGDEQYF.

V and J are TRBV11-2 and TRBJ2-2, with D unresolved. CDR1 is SGHAT, CDR2 FQNNGV, per germline. The V gene lost 0 bases and the J gene lost 6 bases, with 11 bases spanning the gap. The CDR3 extends over 15 amino acids. The CDR3 region has the DNA TGTGCCAGCAGCTTAGAGTCCAGGAGATCCGGGGAGCTGTTTTTT. It codes for CASSLESRRSGELFF.

This clonotype was counted only a few times. This chain links TRBV5-1 with TRBJ1-2; D unresolved. CDR1 SGHRS and CDR2 YFSETQ come from the germline V gene. The CDR3 covers 13 residues. V was pared by 2 bases and J by 4 bases, with 9 bases between. The CDR3 region has the DNA TGCGCCAGCAGCTTAACAGATTTCTATGGCTACACCTTC. Translation gives CASSLTDFYGYTF.

This clonotype appeared many times. The chain employs TRBV4-2 and TRBJ2-7, with D possibly TRBD1 on 5 matching bases. CDR1 is LGHNA and CDR2 is YNFKEQ in the germline V gene. This CDR3 is built from 14 residues. The V gene lost 4 bases and the J gene lost 0 bases, with 10 bases spanning the gap. The CDR3 region has the DNA TGTGCCAGCAGCCCCCGACAGAGCTCCTACGAGCAGTACTTC. This translates into CASSPRQSSYEQYF.

This clonotype appeared a few times. The chain couples TRBV25-1 to TRBJ2-7, with D possibly matching TRBD1 (5 bases). Deletions cut 5 bases from V and 5 bases from J, with 13 bases between. CDR3 length: 13 residues. CDR1 and CDR2 (germline): MGHDK, SYGVNS. The CDR3 region has the DNA TGTGCCAGCAGTCCTCCCTGGGGCAACGAGCAGTACTTC. Protein product: CASSPPWGNEQYF.

This clonotype was detected ten times or more. The chain couples TRBV3-1 to TRBJ2-7; D perhaps matches TRBD1 (5 bases). V lost 4 bases to trimming and J lost 7 bases, with 14 bases between them. The CDR3 has 13 amino acids. Germline V gives CDR1 LGHDT, CDR2 YNNKEL (reference sequence). The CDR3, as DNA: TGTGCCAGCAGCCTCGGACATATCGATGAGCAGTACTTC. This translates into CASSLGHIDEQYF.

This clonotype was found a few times. Just one base apart from a much larger clone, this may be a read error. The V call is TRBV9, the J call TRBJ2-5, with 10 positions matching TRBD1. Germline values: CDR1 SGDLS, CDR2 YYNGEE. The CDR3 totals 14 residues. With V trimmed by 4 bases and J by 4 bases, 4 bases remained unmatched. CDR3 nucleotides: TGTGCCAGCAGCCCCTGGACAGGGGGAGAGACCCAGTACTTC. It codes for CASSPWTGGETQYF.